The 27 T cell receptor beta chains below all came from one sample that was sequenced in a study of beta chain features in type 1 diabetes. Expressed TCRB transcripts were sequenced because the isolated RNA had all been reverse transcribed beforehand. Sequencing was performed with immunoSEQ multiplex PCR; in TCRdb, only in-frame clones are kept and a portion is missing. Of approximately 41,000 clones listed, approximately 61% were seen once; the top ten hold about 1.7%. Study-level points and caveats: There was a moderate but significant shortening of TCRB CDR3s in all four CD4+ subsets of Type 1 diabetes patients.

These receptors' antigens are unknown. Material: Tregs from blood. These receptors were obtained from a man aged 25-40 years with type 1 diabetes. Some clones in this sample may be carry-over from other donors' samples.

This chain joins TRBV4-2 and TRBJ1-2, with TRBD1 matching over 7 bases. The germline V gene encodes CDR1 LGHNA and CDR2 YNFKEQ. Losses at the gene ends were 2 bases for V and 6 bases for J; bases not matched to a gene: 15. The CDR3 has 17 amino acids. The DNA of the CDR3 is TGTGCCAGCAGCCAATTTTCCTCCGGGACAGCCGCTGATGGCTACACCTTC. Translation: CASSQFSSGTAADGYTF.

V gene TRBV30 combines with J gene TRBJ2-3; D gene ambiguous. The V and J ends lost 2 bases and 6 bases respectively, with 6 bases between them. The CDR3 is 11 residues long. Germline assignment: CDR1 GTSNPN and CDR2 SVGIG (reference sequence). CDR3 residues: CAWSPMDTQYF. The CDR3 DNA sequence: TGTGCCTGGAGTCCCATGGATACGCAGTATTTT.

The V and J genes are TRBV2 and TRBJ1-6; D is unclear. Germline CDR1 reads SNHLY; CDR2 reads FYNNEI. V shed 5 bases and J shed 3 bases, with 11 bases lying between them. CDR3 size: 15 residues. CDR3 sequence: CASSYVNSYNSPLHF. CDR3 nucleotides: TGTGCCAGCAGTTACGTAAATAGCTATAATTCACCCCTCCACTTT.

This clone was seen a handful of times. The chain joins TRBV7-3 to TRBJ2-7, with a tentative D call TRBD2 (7 bases). The CDR3 totals 15 residues. The V and J ends lost 1 base and 0 bases respectively, with 10 bases between them. Germline CDR1 is SGHTA and CDR2 is FQGTGA. DNA for the CDR3: TGTGCCAGCAGCTTAAGGGGGGGCAGCTCCTACGAGCAGTACTTC. This codes for CASSLRGGSSYEQYF.

This rearrangement joins TRBV4-2 to TRBJ2-5; weak D call: TRBD2 (6 bases). In germline, CDR1 is LGHNA, CDR2 YNFKEQ. Trimming shortened V by 5 bases and J by 2 bases, and 15 bases separated the two germline ends. The CDR3 runs 15 residues. Written as DNA, the CDR3 is TGTGCCAGCAGCGCAACGGGAGTAAGACAAGAGACCCAGTACTTC. It codes for CASSATGVRQETQYF.

This chain connects TRBV18 to TRBJ2-6; tentative D call: TRBD2 (5 bases). CDR1 and CDR2 from the germline V gene are KGHSH and LQKENI. Trimming shortened V by 6 bases and J by 2 bases, and 20 bases separated the two germline ends. The CDR3 covers 18 residues. The CDR3 loop is CASSLSSEGIAGANVLTF. CDR3 DNA: TGTGCCAGCTCGCTTTCCTCAGAGGGCATTGCTGGGGCCAACGTCCTGACTTTC.

This clone has more than one count but fewer than ten. The chain is built from TRBV5-1 and TRBJ1-3; 9 nucleotides agree with TRBD1. There are 16 residues in the CDR3. Germline CDR1 is SGHRS and CDR2 is YFSETQ. After removal of 0 bases from V and 7 bases from J, the junction contained 8 bases not matched to a gene. The DNA for the CDR3 is TGCGCCAGCAGCTTGGCCTTGGGACAGGGAACGAACACCATATATTTT. This codes for CASSLALGQGTNTIYF.

This clone appeared a few times. The chain combines TRBV5-1 with TRBJ2-1; TRBD2 matches at 8 bases. Germline V gene sequence: CDR1 SGHRS, CDR2 YFSETQ. Trimming at V came to 0 bases and at J to 5 bases, leaving 4 bases not matched to a gene. This CDR3 has 15 amino acids. CDR3 DNA sequence: TGCGCCAGCAGCTTGGTAGCGGGAATTAACAATGAGCAGTTCTTC. This sequence encodes CASSLVAGINNEQFF.

The J gene is TRBJ1-5, the V gene TRBV4-1, with a tentative D call TRBD1 (6 bases). The CDR3 loop spans 17 amino acids. Germline values: CDR1 MGHRA, CDR2 YSYEKL. V gave up 0 bases and J gave up 6 bases, with 18 bases separating them. The CDR3, as DNA: TGCGCCAGCAGCCAAGAAGTCCCAGTGGGGGCCGGTCAGCCCCAGCATTTT. This translates into CASSQEVPVGAGQPQHF.

The chain uses TRBV23-1 and TRBJ2-5; tentative D call: TRBD1 (6 bases). TRBV23-1 belongs to the ORF category, with a function that is uncertain. The length of the CDR3 is 17 residues. Trimming cost V 0 bases and J 2 bases, with 16 bases left between them. CDR3 in amino acids: CASSQSIPGHLQETQYF. In DNA, the CDR3 is TGCGCCAGCAGTCAATCGATCCCGGGACACCTTCAAGAGACCCAGTACTTC.

The chain links TRBV27 to TRBJ2-2; maybe TRBD1 (5 bases). CDR1 and CDR2 from the germline V gene are MNHEY and SMNVEV (reference sequence). The germline V and J ends were trimmed by 2 bases and 5 bases, with 9 bases remaining between them. The CDR3 contains 14 residues. The CDR3 spells CASSLRQLTGELFF. The CDR3 DNA reads as TGTGCCAGCAGTTTAAGACAGTTGACCGGGGAGCTGTTTTTT.

This clone has just a few counts. This chain joins TRBV4-2 and TRBJ2-3; 7 bases are shared with TRBD2. V gave up 5 bases and J gave up 0 bases; unmatched junction bases: 5. The length of the CDR3 is 15 residues. Germline loops: CDR1 LGHNA, CDR2 YNFKEQ. CDR3 bases: TGTGCCAGCAGCTCTAGCGGAACTAGCACAGATACGCAGTATTTT. Translating gives CASSSSGTSTDTQYF.

The chain uses TRBV15 and TRBJ1-1; 9 nucleotides line up with TRBD1. CDR1 is LNHNV and CDR2 is YYDKDF in the germline V gene (reference sequence). The CDR3 spans 15 residues. V was clipped by 0 bases and J by 1 base; unmatched bases: 0. In nucleotides, the CDR3 is TGTGCCACCAGCAGAGAACAGGGGGCGAACACTGAAGCTTTCTTT. Protein: CATSREQGANTEAFF.

In its sample, this clone was seen a few times. This chain joins TRBV9 and TRBJ2-3, with 8 bases fitting TRBD2. The CDR3 extends over 16 amino acids. Germline values: CDR1 SGDLS, CDR2 YYNGEE. V was pared by 0 bases and J by 1 base, with 4 bases of the junction left unmatched. The CDR3 loop reads CASSVVGGGRTDTQYF. The CDR3 DNA follows: TGTGCCAGCAGCGTAGTCGGGGGGGGGCGCACAGATACGCAGTATTTT. Looking up the rest from reference TRBV9 and TRBJ2-3 gives the full variable domain: DSGVTQTPKHLITATGQRVTLRCSPRSGDLSVYWYQQSLDQGLQFLIQYYNGEERAKGNILERFSAQQFPDLHSELNLSSLELGDSALYFCASSVVGGGRTDTQYFGPGTRLTVL.

The DNA of the CDR3 is TGCGCCAGCAGATTAGCGGGGCTCTACACAGATACGCAGTATTTT. Its protein is CASRLAGLYTDTQYF. The chain combines TRBV5-1 with TRBJ2-3, with 8 nucleotides matching TRBD2. Germline V gene sequence: CDR1 SGHRS, CDR2 YFSETQ. The CDR3 is made up of 15 amino acids. Trimming cost V 5 bases and J 2 bases; bases outside gene matches: 7.

The CDR3 protein is CSVWGPEKKGSEQYF. In nucleotides, the CDR3 is TGCAGCGTATGGGGCCCGGAAAAAAAGGGCTCCGAGCAGTACTTC. This chain uses TRBV29-1 with TRBJ2-7; D possibly corresponds to TRBD1 (5 bases). Germline V gene sequence: CDR1 SQVTM, CDR2 ANQGSEA. The CDR3 sequence is 15 residues long. Trimming stripped 6 bases from V and 6 bases from J, with 24 bases between.

The CDR3 nucleotides are TGTGCCAGCAGTTCCAGATCGGGAACCTACGAGCAGTACTTC. Translation gives CASSSRSGTYEQYF. This rearrangement joins TRBV27 to TRBJ2-5; the D gene is possibly TRBD2 (5 bases). The last part of the DNA fits TRBJ2-7 better; the J call may be wrong. This CDR3 spans 14 amino acids. CDR1 MNHEY and CDR2 SMNVEV come from the germline V gene (reference sequence).

This clone has only a few counts. The V and J genes are TRBV7-2 and TRBJ2-7, with a weak D call TRBD2 (7 bases). Germline V CDR1 and CDR2: SGHTA, FQGNSA. Trimming took 1 base from V and 6 from J, leaving 16 bases between them. This CDR3 is built from 15 residues. CDR3 sequence (DNA): TGTGCCAGCAGCTTAGTTACGGGGGGCCTTTCCGAGCAGTACTTC. This translates into CASSLVTGGLSEQYF.

This clone was picked up a small number of times. The chain employs TRBV27 and TRBJ2-7; tentatively, D is TRBD1 (6 bases). The CDR3 is made up of 13 amino acids. Germline CDR1 is MNHEY and CDR2 is SMNVEV (reference sequence). V was clipped by 6 bases and J by 8 bases, with 17 bases between them. CDR3 loop: CASSLKQGLQQYF. The CDR3 DNA reads TGTGCCAGCAGCCTTAAACAGGGTTTGCAGCAGTACTTC.

The chain employs TRBV10-3 and TRBJ2-1; tentatively, D is TRBD2 (7 bases). CDR3 length: 16 residues. Trimming removed 2 bases from V and 7 bases from J, with 18 bases in between. Germline CDR1 reads ENHRY; CDR2 reads SYGVKD. CDR3 sequence: CAISERGGPPGNEQFF. For the CDR3, the DNA is TGTGCCATCAGTGAGAGGGGGGGCCCCCCTGGGAATGAGCAGTTCTTC.

This clone came up a few times. The chain employs TRBV2 and TRBJ2-5; TRBD2 agrees at 10 bases. V shed 6 bases and J 3 bases; nucleotides not matched to a gene: 10. Germline V gene data show CDR1 as SNHLY and CDR2 as FYNNEI. The CDR3 runs 16 residues. CDR3 sequence reads: CASRDPSGGKEETQYF. As DNA, the CDR3 is TGTGCCAGCAGAGACCCTAGCGGGGGTAAAGAAGAGACCCAGTACTTC.

The chain couples TRBV4-3 to TRBJ1-2; maybe TRBD1 (6 bases). CDR1 is LGHNA and CDR2 is YSLEER in the germline V gene. The CDR3 length is 15 residues. V was cut by 1 base and J by 0 bases, with 9 bases left in between. The CDR3 sequence is CASSQVRGTNYGYTF. In DNA form, the CDR3 reads TGCGCCAGCAGCCAAGTCAGGGGAACTAACTATGGCTACACCTTC.

This clone was seen only a few times. The chain joins TRBV7-2 to TRBJ2-3, with D perhaps matching TRBD2 (5 bases). Germline CDR1 is SGHTA and CDR2 is FQGNSA. V was cut by 2 bases and J by 1 base, with 10 bases left in between. The CDR3 runs to 15 residues. The CDR3 reads CASSLRSSGTDTQYF. The CDR3 DNA reads as TGTGCCAGCAGCTTAAGGAGTAGCGGCACAGATACGCAGTATTTT.

V is TRBV5-1 and J is TRBJ2-3; 7 positions match TRBD1. The junction had 10 bases not matched to a gene; V was cut back by 10 bases and J by 2 bases. The CDR3 has 14 residues. CDR1 SGHRS and CDR2 YFSETQ come from the germline V gene. The CDR3 loop reads CASQQGRITDTQYF. DNA for the CDR3: TGCGCCTCCCAACAGGGGCGGATCACAGATACGCAGTATTTT. The complete variable domain, with remaining parts taken from reference TRBV5-1 and TRBJ2-3, reads KAGVTQTPRYLIKTRGQQVTLSCSPISGHRSVSWYQQTPGQGLQFLFEYFSETQRNKGNFPGRFSGRQFSNSRSEMNVSTLELGDSALYLCASQQGRITDTQYFGPGTRLTVL.

This rearrangement joins TRBV6-5 to TRBJ2-2, with 8 bases that match TRBD2. The CDR3 covers 16 residues. Per the germline V gene, CDR1 is MNHEY and CDR2 is SVGAGI. The V and J ends lost 1 base and 7 bases, in that order; junction bases with no gene match: 8. The CDR3 DNA reads as TGTGCCAGCAGTTACTGGTCGGGGGGGCAGGGCGGGGAGCTGTTTTTT. It encodes CASSYWSGGQGGELFF.

This rearrangement joins TRBV7-2 to TRBJ1-3, with 9 nucleotides matching TRBD1. This CDR3 is built from 15 residues. Per germline, CDR1 SGHTA and CDR2 FQGNSA. V dropped 4 bases and J dropped 4; count of bases not matched to a gene: 5. This CDR3 is CASSSRTGAGNTIYF. The CDR3 DNA sequence: TGTGCCAGCAGCTCAAGGACAGGGGCGGGAAACACCATATATTTT. Full variable domain (missing parts from reference TRBV7-2 and TRBJ1-3): GAGVSQSPSNKVTEKGKDVELRCDPISGHTALYWYRQSLGQGLEFLIYFQGNSAPDKSGLPSDRFSAERTGGSVSTLTIQRTQQEDSAVYLCASSSRTGAGNTIYFGEGSWLTVV.

In its sample, this clone was seen a few times. The chain uses TRBV11-2 and TRBJ2-5; 13 bases are shared with TRBD2. Germline trimming cut 4 bases from V and 5 bases from J; bases unmatched to any gene: 4. This CDR3 is 15 amino acids long. The germline CDR1 and CDR2 sequences are SGHAT and FQNNGV. In DNA form, the CDR3 reads TGTGCCAGCAGCTCGACTAGCGGGGGGAAGGAGACCCAGTACTTC. Translating it yields CASSSTSGGKETQYF. The variable domain in full, completed from reference TRBV11-2 and TRBJ2-5, reads EAGVAQSPRYKIIEKRQSVAFWCNPISGHATLYWYQQILGQGPKLLIQFQNNGVVDDSQLPKDRFSAERLKGVDSTLKIQPAKLEDSAVYLCASSSTSGGKETQYFGPGTRLLVL.